This TCR beta chain originates from a study of blood T cell repertoires in COVID-19. The ends were cut back, 4 bases at V and 8 bases at J, with 11 bases in the middle. Germline loops: CDR1 SNHLY, CDR2 FYNNEI. The CDR3 consists of 13 residues. Only in-frame clones appear in the TCRdb table, and some are missing; sequencing was by immunoSEQ multiplex PCR. The sample holds about 39,000 clones, 84% seen once. Sequencing used peripheral blood. This TCR derives from a man aged 50 or older with active or convalescent COVID-19. The genes are TRBV2 and TRBJ1-4; no reliable D call. The CDR3 loop is CASSVGEYEKLFF. The CDR3 nucleotides read TGTGCCAGCAGTGTAGGAGAGTACGAAAAACTGTTTTTT.